Below, 29 T cell receptor beta chains from the same sample are listed, as sequenced in a study of blood T cell repertoires in COVID-19. TCRdb keeps only in-frame clones here, not all; method: immunoSEQ multiplex PCR. The sample includes some 340,000 clones, roughly nine tenths of them seen just once. The sample taken for sequencing was PBMCs or T cells enriched from blood (not recorded which). These receptors all stem from a woman in her twenties or thirties who had been exposed to COVID-19.

The chain carries TRBV5-1 and TRBJ1-1; no clear D gene. CDR3 size: 12 residues. The germline V gene encodes CDR1 SGHRS and CDR2 YFSETQ. V lost 4 bases and J lost 11, with 15 bases in between. Written as DNA, the CDR3 is TGCGCCAGCAGCGATCAAAAAGACGGGGCTTTCTTT. This encodes CASSDQKDGAFF. Full variable domain (rest looked up from reference TRBV5-1 and TRBJ1-1): KAGVTQTPRYLIKTRGQQVTLSCSPISGHRSVSWYQQTPGQGLQFLFEYFSETQRNKGNFPGRFSGRQFSNSRSEMNVSTLELGDSALYLCASSDQKDGAFFGQGTRLTVV.

The chain recombines TRBV9 with TRBJ2-3, with 9 bases lining up with TRBD1. This CDR3 has 17 amino acids. V shed 2 bases and J 4 bases; nucleotides not matched to a gene: 11. Per the germline V gene, CDR1 is SGDLS and CDR2 is YYNGEE. The CDR3 reads CASSVGGQGFGPDTQYF. The CDR3 DNA reads TGTGCCAGCAGCGTCGGCGGACAGGGGTTCGGTCCAGATACGCAGTATTTT.

This chain uses TRBV23-1 with TRBJ1-6; a possible D gene is TRBD1 (6 bases). TRBV23-1 is treated as an ORF (open reading frame) with a function not yet certain. The CDR3 runs 19 residues. Trimming stripped 1 base from V and 7 bases from J, with 23 bases between. CDR3 protein: CASSQWGRGRGTPNSPLHF. In DNA form, the CDR3 reads TGCGCCAGCAGTCAATGGGGGAGGGGCAGGGGCACTCCAAATTCACCCCTCCACTTT.

The rearrangement links TRBV14 to TRBJ2-3; tentative D call: TRBD2 (6 bases). From germline, CDR1 is SGHDN and CDR2 FVKESK. Trimming shortened V by 0 bases and J by 11 bases, and 9 bases separated the two germline ends. The CDR3 covers 12 residues. As DNA, the CDR3 is TGTGCCAGCAGCCAAGAACGGGAGAGGCAGTATTTT. Translating gives CASSQERERQYF.

This clone appeared a few times. The junction and the germline gene differ at one end; a read error may be behind it. The V and J genes are TRBV2 and TRBJ1-5; 8 bases align to TRBD1. The CDR3 extends over 13 amino acids. Germline V gene lookup returns CDR1 SNHLY and CDR2 FYNNEI. CDR3 sequence: CASSDSGQGGREF. DNA for the CDR3: TGTGCCAGCAGTGACAGTGGACAGGGTGGTCGCGAATTT.

CDR3 nucleotide sequence: TGTGCCAGCAGTGATAGAAGGGCAGGGAAAGAGACCCAGTACTTC. Its protein is CASSDRRAGKETQYF. The V gene is TRBV6-1, the J gene TRBJ2-5; a possible D gene is TRBD1 (5 bases). This CDR3 has 15 residues. From germline, CDR1 is MNHNS and CDR2 SASEGT. The germline V and J ends were trimmed by 3 bases and 3 bases, with 14 bases remaining between them.

The chain employs TRBV5-5 and TRBJ2-7, with TRBD1 matching 8 bases. Germline V CDR1 and CDR2: SGHKS, YYEKEE (reference sequence). The CDR3 sequence is 15 residues long. With 4 bases clipped from V and 3 bases from J, the junction kept 9 bases outside the gene matches. CDR3 loop: CASSREQGVGYEQYF. The DNA for the CDR3 is TGTGCCAGCAGCCGAGAACAGGGGGTCGGCTACGAGCAGTACTTC.

The genes are TRBV27 and TRBJ2-1; 10 nucleotides align to TRBD2. The CDR3 length is 15 residues. The germline V gene has CDR1 MNHEY and CDR2 SMNVEV (reference sequence). The V segment lost 7 bases and the J segment 5 bases; nucleotides outside the gene matches: 8. CDR3 in DNA: TGTGCCAGCACCGAGCGGGGGGGTAATGACAATGAGCAGTTCTTC. Residues: CASTERGGNDNEQFF.

V gene TRBV20-1 combines with J gene TRBJ2-3, with 13 bases fitting TRBD2. J lost 0 bases, V lost 4 bases, and 13 bases had no gene match. The germline V gene has CDR1 DFQATT and CDR2 SNEGSKA (reference sequence). The CDR3 contains 19 residues. The CDR3 loop is CSATERLAGGLASTDTQYF. The CDR3 nucleotides read TGCAGTGCTACTGAAAGACTAGCGGGGGGCCTAGCTAGCACAGATACGCAGTATTTT.

V is TRBV10-3 and J is TRBJ1-4; 7 bases line up with TRBD1. The V segment lost 0 bases and the J segment 7 bases; nucleotides outside the gene matches: 8. The CDR3 covers 16 residues. Germline CDR1 reads ENHRY; CDR2 reads SYGVKD. CDR3 DNA: TGTGCCATCAGTGAGTCTTCGACAGGGCGGGGTGAAAAACTGTTTTTT. It translates to CAISESSTGRGEKLFF.

The J gene is TRBJ2-2, the V gene TRBV7-9, with D perhaps matching TRBD1 (7 bases). The CDR3 loop spans 17 amino acids. Germline V CDR1 and CDR2: SEHNR, FQNEAQ (reference sequence). V lost 4 bases to trimming and J lost 4 bases, with 19 bases between them. The CDR3 is CASSSIYTGDFTGELFF. DNA of the CDR3: TGTGCCAGCAGCTCTATCTACACAGGGGACTTCACCGGGGAGCTGTTTTTT. Full variable domain (outside the CDR3, taken from reference TRBV7-9 and TRBJ2-2): DTGVSQNPRHKITKRGQNVTFRCDPISEHNRLYWYRQTLGQGPEFLTYFQNEAQLEKSRLLSDRFSAERPKGSFSTLEIQRTEQGDSAMYLCASSSIYTGDFTGELFFGEGSRLTVL.

This chain joins TRBV24-1 and TRBJ2-2, with 7 bases matching TRBD1. The germline V gene encodes CDR1 KGHDR and CDR2 SFDVKD. The junction had 6 bases not matched to a gene; V was cut back by 0 bases and J by 0 bases. This CDR3 spans 18 amino acids. CDR3 sequence (DNA): TGTGCCACCAGTGATTTGTCTTGGACAGGTCCGAACACCGGGGAGCTGTTTTTT. Translation gives CATSDLSWTGPNTGELFF.

CDR3 DNA sequence: TGTGCCAGCAGCTTAGTCGCCAGGTCCTACGAGCAGTACTTC. Encoded protein: CASSLVARSYEQYF. The rearrangement links TRBV7-2 to TRBJ2-7; D is uncertain. The CDR3 covers 14 residues. Per germline, CDR1 SGHTA and CDR2 FQGNSA. V shed 1 base and J shed 1 base, with 8 bases lying between them.

This rearrangement joins TRBV7-8 to TRBJ2-1, with 14 nucleotides matching TRBD2. V lost 2 bases and J lost 6; bases outside the gene matches: 9. This CDR3 region has 18 residues. Germline V lookup: CDR1 SGHVS, CDR2 FQNEAQ. CDR3 region: CASSLRLAGGPGSNEQFF. CDR3 nucleotide sequence: TGTGCCAGCAGCTTAAGACTAGCGGGGGGGCCCGGTTCCAATGAGCAGTTCTTC.

This chain joins TRBV5-1 and TRBJ1-4; D unresolved. CDR3 length: 16 amino acids. Germline V gene lookup returns CDR1 SGHRS and CDR2 YFSETQ. Trimming took off 0 bases at V and 8 bases at J, with 17 bases between the two ends. CDR3 DNA: TGCGCCAGCAGCTTGGTTGGCGGGAGGGAGGAGGAAAAACTGTTTTTT. Its protein is CASSLVGGREEEKLFF.

The chain uses TRBV11-2 and TRBJ2-7, with TRBD1 matching 7 bases. The CDR3 length is 14 residues. The junction had 6 bases not matched to a gene; V was cut back by 4 bases and J by 3 bases. Germline CDR1 and CDR2: SGHAT and FQNNGV. CDR3 residues: CASSSIGGRYEQYF. CDR3 in DNA: TGTGCCAGCAGCTCAATAGGGGGCCGCTACGAGCAGTACTTC.

This clone was detected only once. The V and J genes are TRBV9 and TRBJ1-1; D is possibly TRBD1 (6 bases). This CDR3 is built from 16 residues. The V gene's germline CDR1 is SGDLS and CDR2 YYNGEE. The V and J ends lost 0 bases and 4 bases respectively, with 16 bases between them. CDR3 sequence (DNA): TGTGCCAGCAGCGTAGCGGGGGGAGGGGGAATCACTGAAGCTTTCTTT. Protein sequence: CASSVAGGGGITEAFF.

This chain joins TRBV2 and TRBJ1-4; D gene ambiguous. The CDR3 is made up of 15 amino acids. V lost 2 bases and J lost 0, with 7 bases in between. Germline CDR1 is SNHLY and CDR2 is FYNNEI. The CDR3 region is CASSELRSTNEKLFF. For the CDR3, the DNA is TGTGCCAGCAGTGAACTGAGATCAACTAATGAAAAACTGTTTTTT.

This clone was counted ten times or more. The chain links TRBV6-2 or TRBV6-3 to TRBJ2-2; TRBD2 matches at 7 bases. CDR1 and CDR2 (germline): MNHEY, SVGEGT. With 2 bases clipped from V and 4 bases from J, the junction kept 1 base outside the gene matches. The length of the CDR3 is 14 residues. The CDR3 DNA reads TGTGCCAGCAGTTACGGGACTACCACCGGGGAGCTGTTTTTT. Translating gives CASSYGTTTGELFF.

The V and J genes are TRBV27 and TRBJ2-3; 8 bases agree with TRBD1. The CDR3 is 15 residues long. Germline loops: CDR1 MNHEY, CDR2 SMNVEV (reference sequence). Germline trimming cut 6 bases from V and 7 bases from J; bases unmatched to any gene: 12. CDR3 region: CASSPIGQGKNTQYF. The CDR3 nucleotides are TGTGCCAGCAGCCCTATTGGACAGGGAAAGAATACGCAGTATTTT.

The count of this clone is one. V is TRBV7-2 and J is TRBJ1-5; D is ambiguous. The CDR3 covers 13 residues. CDR1 and CDR2 (germline): SGHTA, FQGNSA. The V and J ends lost 3 bases and 5 bases respectively, with 8 bases between them. CDR3 amino acids: CASSFSGDQPQHF. DNA for the CDR3: TGTGCCAGCAGCTTCAGCGGGGATCAGCCCCAGCATTTT.

The chain carries TRBV11-1 and TRBJ2-3; TRBD2 matches 8 bases. Germline loops: CDR1 SGHAT, CDR2 FQDESV (reference sequence). The CDR3 totals 16 residues. The V segment lost 5 bases and the J segment 2 bases; nucleotides outside the gene matches: 9. In nucleotides, the CDR3 is TGTGCCAGCAGCCCATGGCAGCGGGGGACCACAGATACGCAGTATTTT. It encodes CASSPWQRGTTDTQYF.

The chain couples TRBV29-1 to TRBJ1-2; 8 positions match TRBD1. CDR3 length: 12 amino acids. J gave up 4 bases and V 4 bases, and 2 bases lay outside the gene matches. CDR1 is SQVTM and CDR2 is ANQGSEA in the germline V gene. CDR3 amino acids: CSVVTGGYGYTF. The CDR3 DNA reads as TGCAGCGTTGTAACAGGGGGCTATGGCTACACCTTC.

The sample holds one count of this clone. This chain links TRBV5-1 with TRBJ2-1, with 7 bases identical to TRBD2. V gave up 2 bases and J gave up 4 bases; unmatched junction bases: 6. The length of the CDR3 is 15 residues. The germline V gene has CDR1 SGHRS and CDR2 YFSETQ. The chain's CDR3 is CASSLLSGDYNEQFF. The DNA of the CDR3 is TGCGCCAGCAGCTTACTGAGCGGGGATTACAATGAGCAGTTCTTC.

The chain uses TRBV4-3 and TRBJ2-3; D may be TRBD2 (5 bases). The ends were cut back, 0 bases at V and 3 bases at J, with 16 bases in the middle. The germline gives CDR1 LGHNA, CDR2 YSLEER. This CDR3 comprises 17 residues. Written as DNA, the CDR3 is TGCGCCAGCAGCCAAGAAACTAGAAGTTTTCTAACAGATACGCAGTATTTT. Translating gives CASSQETRSFLTDTQYF.

The gene calls are TRBV19 and TRBJ1-6, with D tentatively TRBD1 (5 bases). Germline CDR1 LNHDA, CDR2 SQIVND (reference sequence). The V and J ends lost 3 bases and 4 bases respectively, with 7 bases between them. The CDR3 runs to 14 residues. In DNA form, the CDR3 reads TGTGCCAGTAGTATGGGGGGATATAATTCACCCCTCCACTTT. Protein: CASSMGGYNSPLHF.

The V gene is TRBV5-6, the J gene TRBJ2-7; TRBD2 is a possible D gene (7 bases). CDR3 size: 17 residues. Germline V gene lookup returns CDR1 SGHDT and CDR2 YYEEEE. V lost 0 bases and J 0 bases, leaving 16 bases between the germline ends. CDR3 in amino acids: CASSLGGGFPLSYEQYF. In nucleotides, the CDR3 is TGTGCCAGCAGCTTGGGGGGGGGCTTTCCCCTCTCCTACGAGCAGTACTTC.

The chain couples TRBV6-6 to TRBJ2-6; 8 bases line up with TRBD1. The J segment lost 2 bases and the V segment lost 5 bases, leaving 5 bases of the junction unmatched. CDR3 size: 16 residues. Germline CDR1 and CDR2: MNHNY and SVGAGI (reference sequence). The chain's CDR3 is CASSGMDRAGANVLTF. In nucleotides, the CDR3 is TGTGCCAGCAGTGGAATGGACAGGGCTGGGGCCAACGTCCTGACTTTC.

The chain is built from TRBV5-1 and TRBJ2-1; possibly TRBD2 for D (5 bases). Trimming shortened V by 4 bases and J by 5 bases, and 16 bases separated the two germline ends. CDR1 is SGHRS and CDR2 is YFSETQ in the germline V gene. CDR3 length equals 15 residues. The CDR3 DNA reads TGCGCCAGCAGCCCGGCCGGAGGAGAAGACAATGAGCAGTTCTTC. Translation gives CASSPAGGEDNEQFF.